These T cell receptor beta chains were read from a single sample in a study of vaccination and CD4 T cells after COVID-19. These receptors are not linked to any known antigen. TCRdb called the PCR reads again in MiXCR, with one record for every CDR3 protein. The data hold roughly 20,000 distinct CDR3 sequences, with about half observed a single time. The sample here was CD4+ T cells from blood, cultured in vitro, taken after SARS-CoV-2 vaccination. The source of these receptors is a human donor who had recovered from COVID-19. CDR3s include the opening cysteine and the closing phenylalanine or tryptophan. Each record gives: CDR3 protein, V gene, J gene.

cdr3_aa: CASSQSGQGSNYGYTF
v_call: TRBV4-3
j_call: TRBJ1-2

cdr3_aa: CASSTPQGNSYEQYF
v_call: TRBV6-2/TRBV6-3
j_call: TRBJ2-7

cdr3_aa: CATSETGNINQPQHF
v_call: TRBV24-1
j_call: TRBJ1-5

cdr3_aa: CASSAVGYNEQFF
v_call: TRBV11-3
j_call: TRBJ2-1

cdr3_aa: CASSTSTGANYGYTF
v_call: TRBV19
j_call: TRBJ1-2

cdr3_aa: CATHRDSGIYEQYF
v_call: TRBV6-2/TRBV6-3
j_call: TRBJ2-7

cdr3_aa: CASSLVLAEETQYF
v_call: TRBV12-3/TRBV12-4
j_call: TRBJ2-5

cdr3_aa: CASSPPMTGSSTDTQYF
v_call: TRBV5-4
j_call: TRBJ2-3

cdr3_aa: CASSLTIVERKTYEQYF
v_call: TRBV7-8
j_call: TRBJ2-7

cdr3_aa: CATSRDTAGTEAFF
v_call: TRBV15
j_call: TRBJ1-1

cdr3_aa: CASSSMTSGAHTYEQYF
v_call: TRBV7-8
j_call: TRBJ2-7

cdr3_aa: CASSQTSGGGSGTDTQYF
v_call: TRBV6-2/TRBV6-3
j_call: TRBJ2-3

cdr3_aa: CSARVGNEKLFF
v_call: TRBV20-1
j_call: TRBJ1-4

cdr3_aa: CASSDPPGSHHEQYF
v_call: TRBV6-2/TRBV6-3
j_call: TRBJ2-7

cdr3_aa: CAISESGASGGNYGYTF
v_call: TRBV10-3
j_call: TRBJ1-2

cdr3_aa: CAWSVGADYGYTF
v_call: TRBV30
j_call: TRBJ1-2

cdr3_aa: CASSKGRGDEAFF
v_call: TRBV21-1
j_call: TRBJ1-1

cdr3_aa: CATTWGLGNEQFF
v_call: TRBV2
j_call: TRBJ2-1

cdr3_aa: CASSQSGTMSSYEQYF
v_call: TRBV11-2
j_call: TRBJ2-7

cdr3_aa: CASSLSGTLNYGYTF
v_call: TRBV27
j_call: TRBJ1-2

cdr3_aa: CASSYSPPGRFNEQFF
v_call: TRBV6-5
j_call: TRBJ2-1

cdr3_aa: CASSPGTSGAHGELFF
v_call: TRBV6-1
j_call: TRBJ2-2

cdr3_aa: CSVGHRALGTEAFF
v_call: TRBV29-1
j_call: TRBJ1-1

cdr3_aa: CASSWDRVNSPLHF
v_call: TRBV7-2
j_call: TRBJ1-6

cdr3_aa: CASSSSGSSYNSSLHF
v_call: TRBV2
j_call: TRBJ1-6

cdr3_aa: CSARGILAGRTDTQYF
v_call: TRBV20-1
j_call: TRBJ2-3

cdr3_aa: CASTRDRANQPQHF
v_call: TRBV6-1
j_call: TRBJ1-5

cdr3_aa: CASRRAATDGYTF
v_call: TRBV5-6
j_call: TRBJ1-2

cdr3_aa: CASSRPGIGNQPQHF
v_call: TRBV6-1
j_call: TRBJ1-5

cdr3_aa: CSAGGLAEETQYF
v_call: TRBV20-1
j_call: TRBJ2-5

cdr3_aa: CSAADQGASRETQYF
v_call: TRBV20-1
j_call: TRBJ2-5

cdr3_aa: CASSERRGSEQYF
v_call: TRBV6-1
j_call: TRBJ2-7

cdr3_aa: CASRGPSGSQETQYF
v_call: TRBV5-1
j_call: TRBJ2-5

cdr3_aa: CAISEQGRHTEAFF
v_call: TRBV10-3
j_call: TRBJ1-1

cdr3_aa: CARGTGASNQPQHF
v_call: TRBV2
j_call: TRBJ1-5